The rows below give T cell receptor beta chains drawn from one sample of a study of T cells in Graves' hyperthyroidism and ophthalmopathy. TCRdb itself ran the multiplex PCR reads through MiXCR, one entry per CDR3 protein. The sample lists roughly 100,000 distinct CDR3 sequences, over 45% occurring once. Sequencing was done on a sample of blood. Receptor source: a man between 40 and 49 years old with Graves' hyperthyroidism. Both conserved end residues are part of each CDR3. The D gene is left open where the match is weak. Rows may omit the clone size; those that give it use once, few, many or a size class.

J | size | D | V | length | DNA | CDR3
TRBJ1-1 | NA | NA | TRBV2 | 13 | TGTGCCAGTGCATCAGTGATCTACTTTGAAGCTTTCTTT | CASASVIYFEAFF
TRBJ2-7 | many | NA | TRBV11-2 | 12 | TGTGCCAGCAGCTTAGATCCGTACGAGCAGTACTTC | CASSLDPYEQYF
TRBJ1-4 | many | TRBD1 | TRBV6-1 | 13 | TGTGCCGGAAGGACAGGAGAGAATGAAAAACTGTTTTTT | CAGRTGENEKLFF
TRBJ2-5 | many | TRBD2 | TRBV20-1 | 15 | TGCAGTGCTAGAGGCGGACTAGCGGGCGGCGAGACCCAGTACTTC | CSARGGLAGGETQYF
TRBJ2-3 | NA | TRBD2 | TRBV7-6 | 16 | TGTGCCAGCAGCATCACTAGCGGGGGGAGCACAGATACGCAGTATTTT | CASSITSGGSTDTQYF
TRBJ1-1 | NA | NA | TRBV25-1 | 15 | TGTGCCAGCAGTGGGGACCTCGGGGGGAACACTGAAGCCCTCTTT | CASSGDLGGNTEALF
TRBJ2-7 | NA | NA | TRBV7-8 | 16 | TGTGCCTGCAGCCTCGCCGTGGGGGGGCCCTCCTACGAGCAGTACTTC | CACSLAVGGPSYEQYF
TRBJ1-4 | many | NA | TRBV7-9 | 14 | TGTGCCAGCAGCTTAGGGGGGTTTAATGAAAAACTGTTTTTT | CASSLGGFNEKLFF
TRBJ1-1 | NA | NA | TRBV6-5 | 13 | TGTGCCAGCAGTTACCAGAGTTCGGCGGAAGCTTTCTTT | CASSYQSSAEAFF
TRBJ1-2 | many | NA | TRBV7-3 | 15 | TGTGCCAGCAGCCCTACCCCCCAGGGAACCTATGGCTACACCTTC | CASSPTPQGTYGYTF
TRBJ1-1 | NA | NA | TRBV20-1 | 14 | TGCAGTGCTAGAGTCACACAAGTCGGGACTGAAGCTTTCTTT | CSARVTQVGTEAFF
TRBJ2-5 | many | NA | TRBV20-1 | 12 | TGCAGCTCCTTAGGGCAGCAAGAGACCCAGTACTTC | CSSLGQQETQYF
TRBJ1-2 | many | TRBD1 | TRBV9 | 16 | TGTGCCAGCACGAAGACAGGGTCGCCCTTCAACTATGGCTACACCTTC | CASTKTGSPFNYGYTF
TRBJ1-6 | NA | TRBD1 | TRBV19 | 15 | TGTGCCAGGGTAGCAGGGGGGGCACCTAGTTCACCCCTCCACTTT | CARVAGGAPSSPLHF
TRBJ2-7 | NA | NA | TRBV2 | 14 | TGTGCCCGCGACGGGACGGGGGGCCCCTACGAGCAGTACTTC | CARDGTGGPYEQYF
TRBJ2-5 | NA | NA | TRBV2 | 13 | TGTGCCAGCAGTCCTGATTCGCAAGAGGCCCAGTACTTC | CASSPDSQEAQYF
TRBJ2-7 | many | NA | TRBV29-1 | 13 | TGCAGCATCCTAGGGGTATTAGGCCACGAGCAGTACTTC | CSILGVLGHEQYF
TRBJ2-7 | many | TRBD1 | TRBV7-8 | 16 | TGTGCCAGCAGCTTAGTCGGGACAGGAGGGGACTACGAGCAGTACTTC | CASSLVGTGGDYEQYF
TRBJ1-1 | many | NA | TRBV9 | 13 | TGTGCCAGCAGCGTAGACCCCGACACTGAAGCTTTCTTT | CASSVDPDTEAFF
TRBJ2-7 | many | NA | TRBV6-5 | 15 | TGTGCCAGCAGTAAAACTAGGACAGCTACCTACGAGCAGTACTTC | CASSKTRTATYEQYF
TRBJ1-5 | many | TRBD1 | TRBV20-1 | 15 | TGCAGTGCTATAGGACAGGGATGGAGCAATCAGCCCCAGCATTTT | CSAIGQGWSNQPQHF
TRBJ1-1 | NA | NA | TRBV2 | 14 | TGTGCCAGCAGTGTGGGACTCCAGGGGCTTGAAGCTTTCTTT | CASSVGLQGLEAFF
TRBJ2-7 | many | NA | TRBV20-1 | 13 | TGCAGCGGTACCGGGGGCCGCTCCTACGAGCAGTACTTC | CSGTGGRSYEQYF
TRBJ2-7 | NA | NA | TRBV20-1 | 13 | TGCAGTGCTAATGGGGTATTAGGCCACGAGCAGTACTTC | CSANGVLGHEQYF
TRBJ2-3 | NA | TRBD2 | TRBV10-3 | 15 | TGTGCCATCAGTGCCCGGGGGGGAGAAGGGGATGAGCAGTATTTT | CAISARGGEGDEQYF
TRBJ1-2 | many | TRBD1 | TRBV19 | 15 | TGTGCCAGTAGTAGAAGGCTACAGGGGGCGAATGGCTACACCTTC | CASSRRLQGANGYTF
TRBJ2-6 | once | TRBD2 | TRBV2 | 16 | TGTGCCAGCCTGGAGGCGGGGGTCTCTGGGGCCAACGTCCTGACTTTC | CASLEAGVSGANVLTF
TRBJ1-6 | many | NA | TRBV7-2 | 14 | TGTGCCAGCAGCGAGACAGGCTCGGATTCACCCCTCCACTTT | CASSETGSDSPLHF
TRBJ2-2 | many | NA | TRBV3-1 | 13 | TGTGCCAGCAGCCAAGCCGTCACCGGGGAGCTGTTTTTT | CASSQAVTGELFF
TRBJ1-6 | NA | NA | TRBV10-3 | 16 | TGTGCCATCAGTGAGAAGGGGAGCTCCTATAATTCACCCCTCCACTTT | CAISEKGSSYNSPLHF
TRBJ1-1 | many | NA | TRBV4-1 | 14 | TGCGCCAGCAGCCAACAGGAGGGAGGGACTGAAGCTTTCTTT | CASSQQEGGTEAFF
TRBJ2-1 | NA | NA | TRBV7-6 | 15 | TGTGCCAGCAGCCCGCAGCAGGCGGCTATGAATGAGCGGCTCTTC | CASSPQQAAMNERLF
TRBJ2-7 | NA | TRBD2 | TRBV5-1 | 16 | TGCGCCAGCAGCTTGAGCGCGGGGGGTAGCGCCTACGAGCAGTACTTC | CASSLSAGGSAYEQYF
TRBJ2-1 | many | TRBD1 | TRBV2 | 16 | TGTGCCAGCAGTGAGACAGGGGCGAGCTCCTACAATGAGCAGTTCTTC | CASSETGASSYNEQFF
TRBJ2-2 | NA | NA | TRBV6-4 | 12 | TGTGCCAGCAGTACACAATCTGGGGAGCTGTTTTTT | CASSTQSGELFF
TRBJ2-1 | many | NA | TRBV24-1 | 12 | TGTGCCACCAGTGATTACGACAATGAGCAGTTCTTC | CATSDYDNEQFF
TRBJ1-5 | NA | TRBD1 | TRBV28 | 13 | TGTGCCACCGACACAGGGGGTTATCAGCCCCAGCATTTT | CATDTGGYQPQHF
TRBJ2-1 | NA | TRBD2 | TRBV29-1 | 15 | TGCAGCGCCTTGCCCTATGCTAGCGGCTACAATGAGCAGTTCTTC | CSALPYASGYNEQFF
TRBJ2-3 | NA | NA | TRBV7-9 | 14 | TGTGCCAGCAGCCGGACCGGGTACACAGATACGCAGTATTTT | CASSRTGYTDTQYF
TRBJ1-2 | NA | NA | TRBV7-9 | 13 | TGTGCCAGCAGCTTAGTTATAACCTATGGCTACACCTTC | CASSLVITYGYTF
TRBJ1-1 | many | NA | TRBV5-1 | 15 | TGCGCCAGCAGCTACTCGACGGCAATGAACACTGAAGCTTTCTTT | CASSYSTAMNTEAFF
TRBJ1-6 | many | NA | TRBV20-1 | 15 | TGCAGTGCTAGAGACCCTACGGGGGATAATTCACCCCTCCACTTT | CSARDPTGDNSPLHF
TRBJ2-3 | NA | NA | TRBV29-1 | 13 | TGCAGCGTTGAAGGGGCTCGCACAGATACGCAGTATTTT | CSVEGARTDTQYF
TRBJ2-3 | many | NA | TRBV29-1 | 15 | TGCAGCGTTGAACCCTTCGGGGATCACACAGATACGCAGTATTTT | CSVEPFGDHTDTQYF
TRBJ2-7 | NA | TRBD2 | TRBV7-2 | 17 | TGCGCCAGCAGCCAATCAATCTTGGGACAAGCGGGGGGTACGCAGTACTTC | CASSQSILGQAGGTQYF
TRBJ2-7 | NA | NA | TRBV20-1 | 14 | TGCAGTGTTACTCGGGATGCGGGATCCTACGAGCAGTACTTC | CSVTRDAGSYEQYF